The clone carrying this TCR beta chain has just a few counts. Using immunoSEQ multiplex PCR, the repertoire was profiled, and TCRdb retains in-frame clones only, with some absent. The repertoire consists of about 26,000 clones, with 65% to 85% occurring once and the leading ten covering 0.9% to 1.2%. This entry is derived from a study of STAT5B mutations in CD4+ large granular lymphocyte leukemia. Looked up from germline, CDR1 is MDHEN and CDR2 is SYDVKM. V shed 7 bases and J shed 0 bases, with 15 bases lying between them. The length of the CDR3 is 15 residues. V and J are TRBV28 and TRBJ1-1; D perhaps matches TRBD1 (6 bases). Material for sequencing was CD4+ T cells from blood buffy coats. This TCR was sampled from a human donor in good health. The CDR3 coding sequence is TGTGCCAGCACCTCGGGACACACAATGAACACTGAAGCTTTCTTT. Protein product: CASTSGHTMNTEAFF.